This T cell receptor (beta chain) was found in a study of blood T cell repertoires in COVID-19. Looking at the study overall: Researchers got acute and convalescent COVID-19 samples from the United States, Italy and Spain. The analysed material was cDNA or gDNA that came from T cells, B-cell-depleted T cells, or PBMCs.

Residents of 24 US areas, aged roughly 18 to 90 years, made up the participants. The CDR3 contains 14 residues. Germline V gene data show CDR1 as MGHDK and CDR2 as SYGVNS. The trim removed 5 bases at V and 5 bases at J, leaving 7 bases unmatched. Data came from immunoSEQ multiplex PCR; TCRdb stores just in-frame clones and leaves some out. The data contain about 370,000 clones, 75% to 90% of them singletons. Sample: PBMCs or T cells enriched from blood (not recorded which). The V call is TRBV25-1, the J call TRBJ2-5; 8 bases fit TRBD1. This clonotype originated in a man between 18 and 29 years old who had recovered from COVID-19. In DNA form, the CDR3 reads TGTGCCAGCAGTCCCCCCAACAGGGGGGAGACCCAGTACTTC. This encodes CASSPPNRGETQYF.